Each of the 28 T cell receptor beta chains below was sequenced from the same sample in a study of shared clonotypes between healthy human individuals. Using immunoSEQ multiplex PCR, the repertoire was profiled, and TCRdb retains in-frame clones only, with some absent. The table shows about 2.3 million clones, with 85% to 95% occurring only once. The specimen sequenced was naive CD4+ T cells from PBMCs. The subset here: CD45RA+ positively selected. The receptors stem from a man between 18 and 35 years old in good health. Some clones in this sample may be carry-over from other donors' samples.

A word on this clone: In the same sample, other DNA sequences code for this CDR3. The V and J genes are TRBV6-6 and TRBJ2-7, with 12 bases matching TRBD2. J was trimmed by 2 bases and V by 8 bases; bases with no gene match: 4. Germline V lookup: CDR1 MNHNY, CDR2 SVGAGI (reference sequence). This CDR3 contains 14 residues. CDR3 sequence reads: CASRWTSGTYEQYF. The CDR3 DNA follows: TGTGCCAGCCGTTGGACTAGCGGGACCTACGAGCAGTACTTC.

The V and J genes are TRBV2 and TRBJ2-7; TRBD1 matches at 8 bases. After removal of 7 bases from V and 5 bases from J, the junction contained 10 bases not matched to a gene. The CDR3 consists of 14 residues. CDR1 is SNHLY and CDR2 is FYNNEI in the germline V gene. CDR3 loop: CASKHPGQEDEQYF. The CDR3 DNA reads as TGTGCCAGCAAACACCCGGGACAGGAGGACGAGCAGTACTTC.

The J gene is TRBJ1-1, the V gene TRBV6-1; D not resolved. This CDR3 contains 15 residues. Per the germline V gene, CDR1 is MNHNS and CDR2 is SASEGT. The germline V and J ends were trimmed by 4 bases and 4 bases, with 16 bases remaining between them. CDR3 protein: CASSAVLDGGTEAFF. For the CDR3, the DNA is TGTGCCAGCAGTGCCGTACTCGACGGAGGCACTGAAGCTTTCTTT.

Points on this clone: This CDR3 is also generated by other DNA sequences in the sample. CDR3: CAISESSGTDTQYF. The CDR3 nucleotides read TGTGCCATCAGTGAGTCCAGCGGCACAGATACGCAGTATTTT. V usage is TRBV10-3 and J usage is TRBJ2-3; D gene ambiguous. Deletions cut 0 bases from V and 1 base from J, with 5 bases between. The CDR3 is made up of 14 amino acids. The germline CDR1 and CDR2 sequences are ENHRY and SYGVKD.

The genes are TRBV18 and TRBJ2-3, with D possibly TRBD2 on 5 matching bases. Germline V gene lookup returns CDR1 KGHSH and CDR2 LQKENI. V was clipped by 3 bases and J by 4 bases, with 11 bases between them. CDR3 size: 14 residues. CDR3 in amino acids: CASSPPDWADTQYF. The CDR3 nucleotides read TGTGCCAGCTCACCGCCGGACTGGGCAGATACGCAGTATTTT.

The chain links TRBV27 to TRBJ2-1, with a possible D match to TRBD2 (6 bases). The CDR3 is 15 amino acids. V lost 6 bases to trimming and J lost 5 bases, with 17 bases between them. The germline V gene encodes CDR1 MNHEY and CDR2 SMNVEV (reference sequence). CDR3 amino acids: CASSLTSRGNNEQFF. For the CDR3, the DNA is TGTGCCAGCAGCCTCACTAGCAGAGGGAACAATGAGCAGTTCTTC.

This rearrangement joins TRBV5-1 to TRBJ2-5; 11 nucleotides match TRBD1. Germline lookup yields CDR1 SGHRS and CDR2 YFSETQ. The V gene end was trimmed by 1 base and the J gene end by 2 bases; junction bases not matched to a gene: 13. CDR3 length: 19 amino acids. The CDR3 loop reads CASSLSPPGTGGIQETQYF. The CDR3 region has the DNA TGCGCCAGCAGCTTGTCCCCTCCCGGGACAGGGGGGATACAAGAGACCCAGTACTTC.

The rearrangement links TRBV9 to TRBJ1-1; D might be TRBD1 (5 bases). Trimming stripped 3 bases from V and 4 bases from J, with 16 bases between. Germline V lookup: CDR1 SGDLS, CDR2 YYNGEE. This CDR3 has 15 residues. The CDR3 sequence: CASSAPQGLGTEAFF. The CDR3 bases are TGTGCCAGCAGCGCCCCCCAGGGATTGGGCACTGAAGCTTTCTTT. The whole variable domain, remainder taken from reference TRBV9 and TRBJ1-1, is DSGVTQTPKHLITATGQRVTLRCSPRSGDLSVYWYQQSLDQGLQFLIQYYNGEERAKGNILERFSAQQFPDLHSELNLSSLELGDSALYFCASSAPQGLGTEAFFGQGTRLTVV.

This chain connects TRBV19 to TRBJ2-7; 10 nucleotides align to TRBD1. The CDR3 totals 15 residues. The V gene's germline CDR1 is LNHDA and CDR2 SQIVND (reference sequence). With V trimmed by 4 bases and J by 3 bases, 6 bases remained unmatched. The CDR3 DNA follows: TGTGCCAGTAGTACAGCAGGACAGGGGGGCTACGAGCAGTACTTC. Translating gives CASSTAGQGGYEQYF.

About this clone: Other DNA sequences within the sample encode an identical CDR3. V and J are TRBV5-1 and TRBJ2-3; TRBD1 agrees at 9 bases. The CDR3 has 15 amino acids. Germline V gene sequence: CDR1 SGHRS, CDR2 YFSETQ. V was pared by 4 bases and J by 0 bases, with 3 bases of the junction left unmatched. Here the CDR3 DNA reads TGCGCCAGCAGCGCCACAGGGGGCAGCACAGATACGCAGTATTTT. Encoded protein: CASSATGGSTDTQYF. The whole variable domain, remainder taken from reference TRBV5-1 and TRBJ2-3, is KAGVTQTPRYLIKTRGQQVTLSCSPISGHRSVSWYQQTPGQGLQFLFEYFSETQRNKGNFPGRFSGRQFSNSRSEMNVSTLELGDSALYLCASSATGGSTDTQYFGPGTRLTVL.

This chain links TRBV7-8 with TRBJ2-7, with 9 bases matching TRBD2. From germline, CDR1 is SGHVS and CDR2 FQNEAQ. The trim removed 1 base at V and 1 base at J, leaving 8 bases unmatched. The CDR3 spans 17 residues. CDR3 nucleotide sequence: TGTGCCAGCAGCTTAGTTTGGTCACTAGCGGGTTCCTACGAGCAGTACTTC. This translates into CASSLVWSLAGSYEQYF.

The rearrangement links TRBV21-1 to TRBJ1-5. TRBV21-1 is flagged as a pseudogene. CDR3 size: 16 residues. Here the CDR3 reads CAGLDEDNGVNQPQHF. CDR3 coding DNA: TGTGCCGGACTAGACGAGGACAATGGAGTCAATCAGCCCCAGCATTTT.

The chain links TRBV6-6 to TRBJ2-5, with D possibly matching TRBD2 (5 bases). The germline CDR1 and CDR2 sequences are MNHNY and SVGAGI (reference sequence). Trimming took 6 bases from V and 2 from J, leaving 16 bases between them. CDR3 length: 15 residues. The CDR3 spells CASRRRFGEQETQYF. The CDR3 DNA is TGTGCCAGCAGGCGCCGATTCGGGGAGCAAGAGACCCAGTACTTC.

The genes are TRBV19 and TRBJ1-5, with D tentatively TRBD1 (5 bases). Germline V gene sequence: CDR1 LNHDA, CDR2 SQIVND (reference sequence). This CDR3 has 15 amino acids. The V end was cut by 3 bases, the J end by 6 bases, with 15 bases between. In DNA form, the CDR3 reads TGTGCCAGTAGTATCGAGGGGCGCGATAGTCAGCCCCAGCATTTT. This encodes CASSIEGRDSQPQHF.

About this clone: The sample holds other DNA sequences that translate to the same CDR3. This chain connects TRBV29-1 to TRBJ2-5; TRBD2 is a possible D gene (7 bases). Germline V gene lookup returns CDR1 SQVTM and CDR2 ANQGSEA. V lost 6 bases to trimming and J lost 5 bases, with 16 bases between them. CDR3 length: 13 residues. CDR3 in amino acids: CSVVQGRGETQYF. The CDR3 DNA reads TGCAGCGTCGTCCAGGGGCGGGGGGAGACCCAGTACTTC. Combining the CDR3 with reference TRBV29-1 and TRBJ2-5 gives the whole variable domain SAVISQKPSRDICQRGTSLTIQCQVDSQVTMMFWYRQQPGQSLTLIATANQGSEATYESGFVIDKFPISRPNLTFSTLTVSNMSPEDSSIYLCSVVQGRGETQYFGPGTRLLVL.

This chain joins TRBV5-1 and TRBJ1-2; D is unresolved. V was clipped by 0 bases and J by 7 bases, with 16 bases between them. Germline loops: CDR1 SGHRS, CDR2 YFSETQ. There are 15 residues in the CDR3. CDR3 loop: CASSLGAPETSGYTF. The CDR3 DNA reads as TGCGCCAGCAGCTTGGGCGCACCAGAAACGAGTGGCTACACCTTC.

This clone was found once. The chain employs TRBV10-3 and TRBJ2-2; D not certain. Trimming pared 7 bases from V and 6 bases from J, leaving 12 bases between. Germline lookup yields CDR1 ENHRY and CDR2 SYGVKD. There are 13 residues in the CDR3. In DNA, the CDR3 is TGTGCCATCACCGCCTTGTCCCCCGGGGAGCTGTTTTTT. This sequence encodes CAITALSPGELFF.

V gene TRBV5-6 combines with J gene TRBJ2-5; 15 bases match TRBD2. V lost 5 bases to trimming and J lost 7 bases; unmatched junction nucleotides: 12. The germline CDR1 and CDR2 sequences are SGHDT and YYEEEE. This CDR3 contains 17 residues. This CDR3 reads CASRRRGLAGGRGTQYF. CDR3 coding DNA: TGTGCCAGCAGACGCCGTGGACTAGCGGGAGGGCGGGGGACCCAGTACTTC. Together with reference TRBV5-6 and TRBJ2-5, the CDR3 gives the full variable domain: DAGVTQSPTHLIKTRGQQVTLRCSPKSGHDTVSWYQQALGQGPQFIFQYYEEEERQRGNFPDRFSGHQFPNYSSELNVNALLLGDSALYLCASRRRGLAGGRGTQYFGPGTRLLVL.

The chain recombines TRBV10-3 with TRBJ2-5, with 7 bases lining up with TRBD2. The junction had 20 bases not matched to a gene; V was cut back by 11 bases and J by 5 bases. Germline lookup yields CDR1 ENHRY and CDR2 SYGVKD. This CDR3 is 16 amino acids long. CDR3 DNA sequence: TGTGCCGGCGGGTCTAGCGGACCGGGTCCGGGGGAGACCCAGTACTTC. It is translated as CAGGSSGPGPGETQYF.

V usage is TRBV28 and J usage is TRBJ1-1; TRBD1 is a possible D gene (6 bases). The germline V gene has CDR1 MDHEN and CDR2 SYDVKM. Trimming pared 6 bases from V and 3 bases from J, leaving 14 bases between. The CDR3 is 14 residues long. The CDR3, as DNA: TGTGCCAGCAGGTCATACAGGGTTTACACTGAAGCTTTCTTT. It translates to CASRSYRVYTEAFF.

The chain links TRBV5-8 to TRBJ2-5; 9 nucleotides agree with TRBD1. V gave up 4 bases and J gave up 5 bases; unmatched junction bases: 6. This CDR3 is built from 14 residues. Germline V gene data show CDR1 as SGHTS and CDR2 as YDEGEE. The CDR3 sequence is CASSTWTGEETQYF. The CDR3 DNA reads as TGTGCCAGCAGCACCTGGACAGGGGAGGAGACCCAGTACTTC.

As to this clone: Other DNA sequences in the same sample also yield this CDR3. The chain has TRBV9 and TRBJ2-3, with D perhaps matching TRBD2 (5 bases). V gave up 0 bases and J gave up 1 base, with 9 bases separating them. CDR3 length equals 15 residues. In germline, CDR1 is SGDLS, CDR2 YYNGEE. CDR3 sequence reads: CASSVDRGGTDTQYF. The CDR3 DNA reads as TGTGCCAGCAGCGTAGACCGGGGAGGCACAGATACGCAGTATTTT.

Comment on this clone: Other DNA sequences in the same sample also yield this CDR3. The V gene is TRBV9, the J gene TRBJ2-1; TRBD2 might be the D (5 bases). The CDR3 totals 12 residues. Germline loops: CDR1 SGDLS, CDR2 YYNGEE. V shed 0 bases and J shed 9 bases, with 7 bases lying between them. The CDR3 DNA sequence: TGTGCCAGCAGCGTAGTCGGAGGTGAGCAGTTCTTC. Residues: CASSVVGGEQFF.

V and J are TRBV27 and TRBJ1-2; possible D gene TRBD1, 5 bases. Trimming cost V 2 bases and J 4 bases, with 17 bases left between them. The CDR3 contains 16 residues. CDR1 is MNHEY and CDR2 is SMNVEV in the germline V gene (reference sequence). CDR3 in amino acids: CASSLSSGGNAYGYTF. The CDR3 DNA follows: TGTGCCAGCAGTTTAAGTAGCGGGGGAAACGCCTATGGCTACACCTTC.

The J gene is TRBJ2-3, the V gene TRBV5-1; no clear D gene. Germline V gene sequence: CDR1 SGHRS, CDR2 YFSETQ. This CDR3 spans 15 amino acids. Trimming left V 0 bases short and J 2 bases short, with 10 bases between. CDR3 sequence: CASSLGYPDTDTQYF. The CDR3 DNA reads as TGCGCCAGCAGCTTGGGCTACCCCGACACAGATACGCAGTATTTT.

The chain links TRBV5-1 to TRBJ2-3, with 10 positions matching TRBD1. Germline V gene lookup returns CDR1 SGHRS and CDR2 YFSETQ. With V trimmed by 1 base and J by 6 bases, 5 bases remained unmatched. The CDR3 is made up of 15 amino acids. The CDR3 DNA reads as TGCGCCAGCAGCTTGTCGACAGGGGGCCCCGATACGCAGTATTTT. Protein product: CASSLSTGGPDTQYF.

The V gene is TRBV4-2, the J gene TRBJ2-1, with D perhaps TRBD2 (6 bases). V was pared by 3 bases and J by 10 bases, with 16 bases between. Germline CDR1 is LGHNA and CDR2 is YNFKEQ. The CDR3 extends over 14 amino acids. The CDR3 region has the DNA TGTGCCAGCAGCCAGGATATACTAGCCCCGGAGCAGTTCTTC. Translated, it gives CASSQDILAPEQFF.

The rearrangement links TRBV11-1 to TRBJ2-2; 7 bases match TRBD2. The V gene end was trimmed by 4 bases and the J gene end by 0 bases; junction bases not matched to a gene: 5. The CDR3 length is 16 residues. Germline V lookup: CDR1 SGHAT, CDR2 FQDESV (reference sequence). DNA for the CDR3: TGTGCCAGCAGCTCGATACGGGGGGCGAACACCGGGGAGCTGTTTTTT. This gives the protein CASSSIRGANTGELFF. The variable domain in full, with the rest retrieved from reference TRBV11-1 and TRBJ2-2, is EAEVAQSPRYKITEKSQAVAFWCDPISGHATLYWYRQILGQGPELLVQFQDESVVDDSQLPKDRFSAERLKGVDSTLKIQPAELGDSAMYLCASSSIRGANTGELFFGEGSRLTVL.